These 18 T cell receptor beta chains originate from one sample sequenced in a study of T-cell reconstitution after alpha-beta-depleted transplantation in children. Library preparation (for TCRbeta) was performed with unique molecular identifiers. TCRdb independently ran MiXCR on the PCR reads; one entry per CDR3 protein. Counted here are over 100,000 distinct CDR3 sequences, approximately 10% occurring once; the ten biggest clones make up under 40%. The input for sequencing was PBMCs, taken before TCRalphabeta/CD19-depleted stem cell transplant. Receptor source: a boy between 2 and 10 years old with acute lymphoblastic leukemia, due to receive a stem cell transplant.

This sequence joins TRBV11-2 and TRBJ2-1; D gene unclear. Germline V gene data show CDR1 as SGHAT and CDR2 as FQNNGV. There are 12 residues in the CDR3. V was shortened by 5 bases and J by 4 bases, with 6 bases between the two germline ends. The CDR3 sequence: CASSALYNEQFF. In DNA, the CDR3 is TGTGCCAGCAGCGCCCTATACAATGAGCAGTTCTTC.

The V call is TRBV24-1, the J call TRBJ2-1; 7 bases match TRBD2. The CDR3 loop spans 13 amino acids. With 9 bases clipped from V and 4 bases from J, the junction kept 5 bases outside the gene matches. Germline loops: CDR1 KGHDR, CDR2 SFDVKD. CDR3 in amino acids: CATAREGYNEQFF. The DNA of the CDR3 is TGTGCCACCGCGAGGGAGGGATACAATGAGCAGTTCTTC.

This clonotype was found a few times. The CDR3, as DNA: TGTGCCAGCTCACCAAGGACCGAAGAGACCCAGTACTTC. Its protein product is CASSPRTEETQYF. The chain uses TRBV18 and TRBJ2-5; D is unresolved. V was trimmed by 2 bases and J by 3 bases, leaving 7 bases between them. This CDR3 spans 13 amino acids. The V gene's germline CDR1 is KGHSH and CDR2 LQKENI. The variable domain in full, with the rest retrieved from reference TRBV18 and TRBJ2-5, is NAGVMQNPRHLVRRRGQEARLRCSPMKGHSHVYWYRQLPEEGLKFMVYLQKENIIDESGMPKERFSAEFPKEGPSILRIQQVVRGDSAAYFCASSPRTEETQYFGPGTRLLVL.

This clonotype was counted many times. The rearrangement joins TRBV7-2 to TRBJ2-2; D is unresolved. V shed 1 base and J shed 4 bases, with 7 bases lying between them. Germline V gives CDR1 SGHTA, CDR2 FQGNSA. CDR3 length: 14 amino acids. Written as DNA, the CDR3 is TGTGCCAGCAGCTTAGAACCTAGCACCGGGGAGCTGTTTTTT. Translation gives CASSLEPSTGELFF.

This clonotype appeared a few times. The rearrangement joins TRBV20-1 to TRBJ2-5; 11 bases agree with TRBD2. The CDR3 is made up of 17 amino acids. Losses at the gene ends were 6 bases for V and 3 bases for J; bases not matched to a gene: 15. Germline V gives CDR1 DFQATT, CDR2 SNEGSKA (reference sequence). The CDR3: CSAPSSGGTFGEETQYF. The CDR3 DNA is TGCAGTGCCCCCTCTAGCGGGGGGACCTTCGGAGAAGAGACCCAGTACTTC.

This clonotype was detected ten times or more. The gene calls are TRBV20-1 and TRBJ1-5, with D unclear. Germline values: CDR1 DFQATT, CDR2 SNEGSKA (reference sequence). The CDR3 is 13 amino acids. Trimming removed 0 bases from V and 0 bases from J, with 3 bases in between. In DNA form, the CDR3 reads TGCAGTGCTAGAGACCTTAGCAATCAGCCCCAGCATTTT. Translating gives CSARDLSNQPQHF.

The V and J genes are TRBV10-1 and TRBJ2-1; 11 bases match TRBD1. Germline values: CDR1 WNHNN, CDR2 SYGVQD (reference sequence). V was pared by 3 bases and J by 6 bases, with 7 bases of the junction left unmatched. The CDR3 is 16 amino acids. The CDR3 region has the DNA TGCGCCAGCAGTGATCGGACAGGGGGCTTATTCAATGAGCAGTTCTTC. Translating gives CASSDRTGGLFNEQFF.

This clonotype was detected ten times or more. The gene calls are TRBV5-5 and TRBJ2-1, with 9 bases lining up with TRBD2. Germline V gives CDR1 SGHKS, CDR2 YYEKEE (reference sequence). The ends lost 1 base at V and 0 bases at J; junction bases unmatched: 5. This CDR3 region has 17 residues. CDR3 sequence reads: CASSLTSGPASYNEQFF. As DNA, the CDR3 is TGTGCCAGCAGCTTGACTAGCGGGCCAGCCTCCTACAATGAGCAGTTCTTC.

The table lists this clonotype with a few counts. This chain uses TRBV10-3 with TRBJ1-3; D might be TRBD1 (5 bases). Germline assignment: CDR1 ENHRY and CDR2 SYGVKD. The CDR3 loop spans 13 amino acids. Between the trimmed V and J ends, which lost 8 bases and 0 bases, there was a span of 8 bases. CDR3 in DNA: TGTGCCATCGGGACCACCTCTGGAAACACCATATATTTT. It translates to CAIGTTSGNTIYF.

This clonotype has just a few counts. The genes are TRBV7-9 and TRBJ1-1; perhaps TRBD1 as D (5 bases). This CDR3 is built from 14 residues. Germline V lookup: CDR1 SEHNR, CDR2 FQNEAQ (reference sequence). Trimming removed 3 bases from V and 1 base from J, with 9 bases in between. The DNA for the CDR3 is TGTGCCAGCAGCTTCTCCAGGGAGAACACTGAAGCTTTCTTT. Protein: CASSFSRENTEAFF.

J is TRBJ2-4 and V is TRBV20-1; the match to TRBD1 covers 11 bases. Germline values: CDR1 DFQATT, CDR2 SNEGSKA (reference sequence). CDR3 size: 14 residues. V lost 4 bases, J lost 7 bases, and 6 bases stayed unmatched. CDR3 protein: CSATRTGGRNIQYF. As DNA, the CDR3 is TGCAGTGCTACTCGGACAGGGGGCAGGAACATTCAGTACTTC.

The sample holds a few counts of this clonotype. The rearrangement joins TRBV6-1 to TRBJ1-6; the D gene is possibly TRBD1 (6 bases). Germline V gene data show CDR1 as MNHNS and CDR2 as SASEGT. The CDR3 consists of 14 residues. Trimming stripped 6 bases from V and 5 bases from J, with 11 bases between. CDR3: CASSNGGNNSPLHF. As DNA, the CDR3 is TGTGCCAGCAGCAACGGGGGCAATAATTCACCCCTCCACTTT.

Ten or more counts support this clonotype. V gene TRBV20-1 combines with J gene TRBJ2-2; 8 bases line up with TRBD2. The J segment lost 7 bases and the V segment lost 6 bases, leaving 13 bases of the junction unmatched. Germline loops: CDR1 DFQATT, CDR2 SNEGSKA (reference sequence). The CDR3 contains 15 residues. The CDR3 sequence is CSARPSGGGHGELFF. For the CDR3, the DNA is TGCAGTGCGCGTCCGAGCGGGGGAGGTCACGGGGAGCTGTTTTTT.

The rearrangement uses TRBV29-1 and TRBJ2-3; perhaps TRBD1 as D (6 bases). V was trimmed by 7 bases and J by 0 bases, leaving 17 bases between them. CDR1 is SQVTM and CDR2 is ANQGSEA in the germline V gene. The CDR3 length is 15 residues. The CDR3 region has the DNA TGCAGCGCTACCCCACAGGGAGCTAGCACAGATACGCAGTATTTT. Its translation is CSATPQGASTDTQYF.

In its sample, this clonotype was seen many times. The chain links TRBV12-3 or TRBV12-4 to TRBJ2-5; no reliable D call. Trimming pared 9 bases from V and 5 bases from J, leaving 13 bases between. The CDR3 runs 12 residues. CDR3 in amino acids: CASSVLLETQYF. Written as DNA, the CDR3 is TGTGCCAGTTCAGTGTTGTTGGAGACCCAGTACTTC.

This clonotype was picked up many times. The V call is TRBV27, the J call TRBJ2-5; 9 bases map to TRBD1. The CDR3 length is 14 residues. Trimming removed 9 bases from V and 5 bases from J; junction bases left unmatched: 10. Germline CDR1 reads MNHEY; CDR2 reads SMNVEV (reference sequence). The CDR3 region is CASSNRGRVETQYF. DNA for the CDR3: TGTGCCAGTTCAAACAGGGGGCGCGTCGAGACCCAGTACTTC.

J is TRBJ2-7 and V is TRBV6-2 or TRBV6-3, with D perhaps assigned TRBD1 or TRBD2 (7 bases each). Trimming took 11 bases from V and 7 from J, leaving 27 bases between them. Germline CDR1 reads MNHEY; CDR2 reads SVGEGT. CDR3 size: 15 residues. The CDR3 DNA reads TGTGCCTGCCGCAGGGGGGGGATTCCTACGAGGGAGCAGTACTTC. Amino acid sequence: CACRRGGIPTREQYF.

The chain employs TRBV18 and TRBJ2-1, with TRBD1 identical over 7 bases. The V gene's germline CDR1 is KGHSH and CDR2 LQKENI. This CDR3 has 15 residues. After removal of 1 base from V and 5 bases from J, the junction contained 5 bases not matched to a gene. CDR3 amino acids: CASSPQGARNNEQFF. CDR3 nucleotide sequence: TGTGCCAGCTCACCACAGGGGGCGCGTAACAATGAGCAGTTCTTC.